These T cell receptor beta chains were read from a single sample in a study of Graves' ophthalmopathy and Graves' hyperthyroidism. MiXCR, run by TCRdb on the multiplex PCR reads, gives a single entry per CDR3 protein. The sample contains roughly 1.1 million distinct CDR3 sequences, around a third of which appear only once. Sequencing was performed on peripheral blood or thyroid tissue (not recorded which). The source of these receptors is an adult man with Graves' hyperthyroidism. Both conserved end residues are part of each CDR3. A D gene is named only where the DNA matches it firmly. Only some rows state a clone size, as once, few, many or a class for expanded clones.

cdr3_aa cdr3_nt j_call clone_size d_call v_call
CSARLAGGGTGELFF TGCAGCGCCCGACTAGCGGGAGGAGGCACCGGGGAGCTGTTTTTT TRBJ2-2 - TRBD2 TRBV20-1
CASSTQGGNTEAFF TGTGCCAGCAGCACCCAGGGAGGCAACACTGAAGCTTTCTTT TRBJ1-1 many - TRBV9
CASSWTGEKLFF TGTGCCAGCAGCTGGACAGGAGAAAAACTGTTTTTT TRBJ1-4 few TRBD1 TRBV7-9
CASSQGPGQGAVNTEAFF TGTGCCAGCAGCCAAGGACCGGGACAGGGGGCGGTGAACACTGAAGCTTTCTTT TRBJ1-1 few TRBD1 TRBV5-5
CASSSPTGTGYEQYF TGTGCCAGCAGTTCTCCAACCGGGACAGGTTACGAGCAGTACTTC TRBJ2-7 many TRBD1 TRBV6-2/TRBV6-3
CASSDRTRGPFEQYF TGTGCCAGCAGTGATCGCACCAGGGGGCCCTTCGAGCAGTACTTC TRBJ2-7 few TRBD1 TRBV3-1
CASMMGPGNTF TGTGCCAGCATGATGGGGCCTGGAAACACCTTC TRBJ1-2 - - TRBV2
CASSPGGAKWPQHF TGTGCCAGCAGCCCGGGAGGGGCCAAATGGCCCCAGCATTTT TRBJ1-5 few - TRBV6-5
CAISDGPEKLFF TGTGCCATCAGTGACGGTCCGGAAAAACTGTTTTTT TRBJ1-4 many - TRBV10-3
CASSLQTNYEQYF TGTGCCAGCAGCCTTCAAACTAACTATGAGCAGTACTTC TRBJ2-7 few - TRBV6-1
CASSPKSRLSGYTF TGTGCCAGCAGCCCCAAGAGTCGTCTAAGTGGCTACACCTTC TRBJ1-2 many - TRBV7-8
CASSMITGETQYF TGTGCCAGCAGCATGATTACAGGGGAGACCCAGTACTTC TRBJ2-5 many - TRBV7-9
CSARDLGSNQPQHF TGCAGTGCTAGAGATCTGGGGTCCAATCAGCCCCAGCATTTT TRBJ1-5 many - TRBV20-1
CASRVAKETQYF TGTGCCAGCCGCGTAGCGAAAGAGACCCAGTACTTC TRBJ2-5 once - TRBV12-3/TRBV12-4
CAISGTGGRETQYF TGTGCCATCAGCGGGACAGGGGGCAGGGAGACCCAGTACTTC TRBJ2-5 many TRBD1 TRBV10-3
CASDQGMHQPQHF TGTGCCAGTGACCAAGGAATGCATCAGCCCCAGCATTTT TRBJ1-5 - - TRBV6-2/TRBV6-3
CATTQTGGRQPQHF TGTGCCACAACCCAGACAGGGGGACGTCAGCCCCAGCATTTT TRBJ1-5 - TRBD1 TRBV19
CSVGTGGASDSPLHF TGCAGCGTGGGGACAGGGGGCGCATCTGATTCACCCCTCCACTTT TRBJ1-6 few TRBD1 TRBV29-1
CSVVEDNSSYEQYF TGCAGCGTTGTGGAGGACAATAGCTCCTACGAGCAGTACTTC TRBJ2-7 many - TRBV29-1
CASSPWTGDNSPLHF TGTGCCAGCAGCCCATGGACAGGGGACAATTCACCCCTCCACTTT TRBJ1-6 many TRBD1 TRBV7-9
CASSWQGVDGEKLFF TGCGCCAGCAGCTGGCAGGGAGTCGATGGAGAAAAACTGTTTTTT TRBJ1-4 - - TRBV5-1
CASSLAGRIYYGYTF TGTGCCAGCAGCTTAGCGGGGAGAATTTACTATGGCTACACCTTC TRBJ1-2 many - TRBV7-2
CASRKGQLANTGELFF TGTGCCAGCAGAAAAGGACAGCTCGCGAACACCGGGGAGCTGTTTTTT TRBJ2-2 few - TRBV7-8
CAISGPNQPQYF TGTGCCATCAGTGGTCCCAATCAGCCCCAGTACTTC TRBJ2-5 - - TRBV10-3
CATSRDPAGEKLFF TGTGCCACCAGCAGAGATCCGGCAGGGGAAAAACTGTTTTTT TRBJ1-4 once - TRBV15
CASSLAVQGGTEAFF TGTGCCAGCAGCTTAGCTGTCCAGGGAGGCACTGAAGCTTTCTTT TRBJ1-1 - - TRBV7-8
CASGIYRDAEAFF TGTGCCAGTGGTATTTACAGGGACGCTGAAGCTTTCTTT TRBJ1-1 - - TRBV19
CASSPQGGPRTQYF TGTGCCAGCAGTCCACAGGGGGGACCGCGGACCCAGTACTTC TRBJ2-5 - TRBD1 TRBV12-3/TRBV12-4
CSANPLPAKANYEQYF TGCAGTGCTAACCCACTCCCCGCAAAAGCAAACTACGAGCAGTACTTC TRBJ2-7 many - TRBV20-1
CSDRTVGQGYTF TGCAGCGACCGAACGGTGGGCCAGGGCTACACCTTC TRBJ1-2 many - TRBV29-1
CASSYSTTGINTEAFF TGTGCCAGCAGTTATTCAACTACAGGGATTAACACTGAAGCTTTCTTT TRBJ1-1 - - TRBV6-2/TRBV6-3
CALSTWKGSGEKLFF TGTGCCCTATCCACTTGGAAAGGCAGTGGTGAAAAACTGTTTTTT TRBJ1-4 - - TRBV19
CASSRGGLSGYEQYF TGTGCCAGCAGCCGCGGGGGTTTAAGTGGCTACGAGCAGTACTTC TRBJ2-7 few TRBD2 TRBV7-9
CANTRGPINTGELFF TGTGCCAACACCAGGGGACCGATCAACACCGGGGAGCTGTTTTTT TRBJ2-2 many - TRBV7-9
CASSPGRLVETQYF TGTGCCAGCAGTCCGGGACGTCTAGTTGAGACCCAGTACTTC TRBJ2-5 many - TRBV6-5
CASRPGGLAEAFF TGTGCCAGTCGGCCGGGGGGGCTCGCTGAAGCTTTCTTT TRBJ1-1 - - TRBV6-5
CASSYLGTEAFF TGTGCCAGCAGTTACTTGGGTACTGAAGCTTTCTTT TRBJ1-1 - - TRBV6-2/TRBV6-3
CASSQERPPPYF TGTGCCAGCAGCCAGGAGCGGCCACCGCCCTATTTT TRBJ2-3 - - TRBV4-2
CASRPQTGVGEKLFF TGTGCCAGCAGACCGCAGACAGGGGTAGGCGAAAAACTGTTTTTT TRBJ1-4 - TRBD1 TRBV6-5
CASSQQGTGAQQYF TGTGCCAGCAGTCAACAGGGGACAGGGGCTCAGCAGTACTTC TRBJ2-7 once TRBD1 TRBV7-2
CASSLETGKVYGYTF TGTGCCAGCAGCTTAGAGACAGGGAAGGTCTATGGCTACACCTTC TRBJ1-2 many TRBD1 TRBV7-6
CSVVAGGWDTQYF TGCAGCGTAGTAGCGGGAGGGTGGGATACGCAGTATTTT TRBJ2-3 - TRBD2 TRBV29-1